The 10 T cell receptor beta chains below come from one sample, sequenced in a study of T cells in Graves' hyperthyroidism and ophthalmopathy. TCR beta CDR3 region amplification was performed from RNA transcripts. Carried out on the TCR CDR3, a first-round RT-PCR used the HTBI primer set. TCRdb analysed the multiplex PCR reads with MiXCR anew, one entry per CDR3 protein. The top ten clones hold around 23% of a sample with about 350,000 distinct CDR3 sequences, more than 11% of them seen once. The sample was blood. These receptors were collected from a woman aged 25 to 39 with Graves' hyperthyroidism.

This rearrangement joins TRBV19 to TRBJ1-1; D perhaps matches TRBD1 (6 bases). The CDR3 is 14 residues long. V gave up 7 bases and J gave up 4 bases, with 16 bases separating them. Germline V gene sequence: CDR1 LNHDA, CDR2 SQIVND (reference sequence). CDR3 in DNA: TGTGCCAGTACCATCGGGGGCGGGGGCACTGAAGCTTTCTTT. It is translated as CASTIGGGGTEAFF.

This clonotype was found many times. The rearrangement uses TRBV28 and TRBJ2-4; 9 positions match TRBD1. Germline V gene data show CDR1 as MDHEN and CDR2 as SYDVKM. The CDR3 is 15 amino acids. J gave up 5 bases and V 4 bases, and 6 bases lay outside the gene matches. DNA for the CDR3: TGTGCCAGCAGTTCGTACAGGGGGCAGGAAAACATTCAGTACTTC. Translation: CASSSYRGQENIQYF. The full variable domain, with the rest looked up from reference TRBV28 and TRBJ2-4, is DVKVTQSSRYLVKRTGEKVFLECVQDMDHENMFWYRQDPGLGLRLIYFSYDVKMKEKGDIPEGYSVSREKKERFSLILESASTNQTSMYLCASSSYRGQENIQYFGAGTRLSVL.

Ten or more counts support this clonotype. CDR3 coding DNA: TGTGCCAGCAGCGTAGCCCCACTAGTAAACCAAGAGACCCAGTACTTC. It is translated as CASSVAPLVNQETQYF. This chain uses TRBV9 with TRBJ2-5, with TRBD2 as a possible D gene (5 bases). CDR1 is SGDLS, CDR2 YYNGEE, per germline. The CDR3 is 16 amino acids. V lost 0 bases to trimming and J lost 0 bases, with 12 bases between them.

The chain links TRBV7-2 to TRBJ2-7; 13 positions agree with TRBD2. J lost 3 bases, V lost 4 bases, and 6 bases had no gene match. This CDR3 contains 16 residues. The germline V gene has CDR1 SGHTA and CDR2 FQGNSA. Written as DNA, the CDR3 is TGTGCCAGCAGCTCCCGACGACTAGCGGGGGGCTACGAGCAGTACTTC. Protein sequence: CASSSRRLAGGYEQYF.

This clonotype was seen a handful of times. The J gene is TRBJ2-6, the V gene TRBV6-1; D call uncertain. Germline CDR1 is MNHNS and CDR2 is SASEGT. This CDR3 has 16 amino acids. Trimming left V 5 bases short and J 4 bases short, with 15 bases between. Here the CDR3 reads CASSNRQITGANVLTF. The CDR3 nucleotides are TGTGCCAGCAGTAACCGCCAAATCACCGGGGCCAACGTCCTGACTTTC.

The chain employs TRBV4-1 and TRBJ2-7; D not resolved. Per the germline V gene, CDR1 is MGHRA and CDR2 is YSYEKL. The CDR3 covers 17 residues. V was clipped by 1 base and J by 0 bases, with 16 bases between them. The CDR3 protein is CASSQGFDGLSSYEQYF. DNA of the CDR3: TGCGCCAGCAGCCAAGGGTTCGACGGTCTTAGCTCCTACGAGCAGTACTTC.

A note on this clonotype: A much larger clone lies a single base off, so this may be a read error. The chain links TRBV6-2 or TRBV6-3 to TRBJ1-1; D is unclear. The CDR3 is 11 amino acids. V lost 8 bases to trimming and J lost 1 base, with 5 bases between them. Per the germline V gene, CDR1 is MNHEY and CDR2 is SVGEGT. CDR3 residues: CASGWNTEAFF. The CDR3 DNA reads as TGTGCCAGCGGATGGAACACTGAAGCTTTCTTT.

The chain has TRBV18 and TRBJ1-1; a possible D gene is TRBD1 (5 bases). The CDR3 is 15 amino acids. V lost 1 base, J lost 7 bases, and 16 bases lay in between. CDR1 and CDR2 from the germline V gene are KGHSH and LQKENI. As DNA, the CDR3 is TGTGCCAGCTCACCACAGACAGTTCCTCAGAGTGAAGCTTTCTTT. It specifies CASSPQTVPQSEAFF.

Remarks on this clonotype: A much larger clonotype is one base distant, so this may be a read error. V and J are TRBV11-1 and TRBJ1-5; a weak D match, TRBD1 (5 bases). From germline, CDR1 is SGHAT and CDR2 FQDESV (reference sequence). This CDR3 comprises 13 residues. CDR3 in amino acids: CVSSSGTNQPQHF. The CDR3 coding sequence is TGTGTCAGCAGCTCGGGGACCAATCAGCCCCAGCATTTT.

A single count supports this clonotype. The rearrangement joins TRBV7-9 to TRBJ1-4, with TRBD1 matching 8 bases. The CDR3 is 16 amino acids. CDR1 is SEHNR, CDR2 FQNEAQ, per germline (reference sequence). J was trimmed by 5 bases and V by 5 bases; bases with no gene match: 10. The CDR3 loop reads CASSKGTGGTNEKLFF. The CDR3, as DNA: TGTGCCAGCAGCAAAGGCACAGGGGGGACCAATGAAAAACTGTTTTTT.